This T cell receptor beta chain was identified in a study of PD-L1 blockade in urothelial cancer (TCRdb year 2017). Looking at the study overall: All patients started therapy around 2014 and received atezolizumab 1,200 mg intravenously every 3 weeks. Durable clinical benefit was defined as a progression-free survival longer than 6 months, and TCR features were additionally tested against progression-free survival and overall survival. Pretreatment tumor samples, along with matched peripheral blood serially collected before and after atezolizumab treatment, were subjected to TCR sequencing. In the same patients, whole exome sequencing and RNA sequencing of pretreatment tumors were performed in addition to TCR sequencing. Blood samples were analyzed at 3 weeks after treatment start (second dose) and at 6 weeks after treatment start. Pretreatment blood TCR-seq was available for fewer than 30 patients, at least one posttreatment blood collection was obtained for around 25 patients, and tumor TCR-seq was available for around 25 patients. Some ten patients reached durable clinical benefit, while 20 to 25 patients did not. An exploratory multi-omic analysis was conducted of the somatic, immune and clinical correlates of response to PD-L1 blockade with atezolizumab in urothelial cancer. Blood samples gave median yields of around 140,000 T cells and around 88,000 unique TCRs, along with a median clonality of about 0.084. Patients had an ECOG performance status of 0 or 1 and had received between 0 and 3 prior chemotherapy regimens. About 90% of the roughly 29 patients were identified as males with urothelial cancer of bladder origin, and a prior smoking history was reported by 18 of 29 patients. The investigation overall reported the following: Improved progression-free and overall survival was found to be associated with pretreatment peripheral blood TCR clonality below the median. Greater expansion of tumor-associated TCR clones in peripheral blood 3 weeks after the start of treatment was observed in patients with durable benefit (n ≈ 22, p = 0.022). Because of the small sample size (n ≈ 27) and the many exploratory analyses performed, the results are intended to be regarded as hypothesis-generating.

V is shortened by 6 bases, J by 8 bases, and the region joining them spans 14 bases. The germline V gene (reference sequence) provides CDR1 MNHEY and CDR2 SMNVEV. The CDR3 spans 13 residues, from the cysteine through the phenylalanine. Only the CDR3 part of the read is kept: 39 bases, read in frame from the first base. This clone was detected only once. Its antigen has not been determined. It has no much larger one-base neighbor in the sample; base qualities were not kept. Synthetic TCR analog templates were spiked into each PCR so that absolute template abundance could be estimated from read counts. The immunoSEQ assay used bias-controlled V and J gene primers to amplify TCRbeta CDR3 regions from genomic DNA. Sequencing of rearranged TCRbeta segments was performed at approximately 20X coverage. The authors' pipeline ran thus. Sequencing errors were corrected by clustering, and CDR3s were annotated against IMGT so that V, D and J genes could be assigned. Downstream analyses used only productive TCRbeta rearrangements and left out out-of-frame or stop-codon sequences. Clonality was computed as one minus Shannon entropy normalized by the log of the number of unique productive sequences. Clones differing between time points or between blood and tumor were identified using Fisher's exact test with Benjamini-Hochberg correction, with an adjusted p below 0.01 applied as the threshold. TCRdb holds this immuneACCESS table with in-frame rearrangements only. Some clones are missing; in checked studies, unresolved V genes explain under half, and the rest has no known cause. V and J calls and clone size are given by that table; D and trimming were obtained from the DNA. This sample comprises about 81,000 clones, 89% of them detected only once. The ten largest clones represent around 0.94% of the sample.

The time point label of this sample denotes: pretreatment peripheral blood. The cohort included about 30 patients with locally advanced or metastatic urothelial carcinoma who were treated at Memorial Sloan Kettering on a trial protocol. Peripheral blood mononuclear cells were collected pretreatment and during treatment, at between 1 and 8 total time points per patient. The Qiagen DNeasy Blood extraction kit was used to purify genomic DNA from total PBMCs and tumor samples. Collected pretreatment and during treatment, PBMCs were isolated and stored as previously described. The sequence links TRBV27 to TRBJ2-1; no confident D gene assignment can be made. The receptor's source is an elderly woman with urothelial cancer. The sequencing used PBMCs, collected around atezolizumab (anti-PD-L1) treatment. The CDR3 protein sequence reads: CASRPRSRYEQFF. The base sequence is TGTGCCAGCAGACCCCGGAGTAGGTATGAGCAGTTCTTC.